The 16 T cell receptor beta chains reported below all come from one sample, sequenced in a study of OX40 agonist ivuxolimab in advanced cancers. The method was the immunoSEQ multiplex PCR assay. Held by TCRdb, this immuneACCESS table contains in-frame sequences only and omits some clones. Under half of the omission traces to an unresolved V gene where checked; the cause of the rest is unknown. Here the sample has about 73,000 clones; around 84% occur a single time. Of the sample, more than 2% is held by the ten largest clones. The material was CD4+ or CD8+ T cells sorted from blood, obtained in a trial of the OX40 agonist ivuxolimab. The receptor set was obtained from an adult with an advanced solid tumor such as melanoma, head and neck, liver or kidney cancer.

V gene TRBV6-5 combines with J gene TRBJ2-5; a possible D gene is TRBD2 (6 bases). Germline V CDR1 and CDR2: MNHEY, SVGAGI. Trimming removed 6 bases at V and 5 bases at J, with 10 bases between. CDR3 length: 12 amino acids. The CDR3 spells CASSAGGETQYF. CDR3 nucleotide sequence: TGTGCCAGCAGCGCCGGGGGTGAGACCCAGTACTTC.

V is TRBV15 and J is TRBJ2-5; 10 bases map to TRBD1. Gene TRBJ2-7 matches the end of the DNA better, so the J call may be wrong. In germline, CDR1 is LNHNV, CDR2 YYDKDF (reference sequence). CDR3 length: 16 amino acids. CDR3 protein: CATSRAVGQGAYEQYF. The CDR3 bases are TGTGCCACCAGCAGAGCGGTCGGACAGGGGGCCTACGAGCAGTACTTC.

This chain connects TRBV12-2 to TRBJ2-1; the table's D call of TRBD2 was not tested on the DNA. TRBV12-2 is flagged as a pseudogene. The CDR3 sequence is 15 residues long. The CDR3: CASRLKRENYNEQFF. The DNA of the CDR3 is TGTGCAAGTCGCTTAAAGCGGGAGAACTACAATGAGCAGTTCTTC.

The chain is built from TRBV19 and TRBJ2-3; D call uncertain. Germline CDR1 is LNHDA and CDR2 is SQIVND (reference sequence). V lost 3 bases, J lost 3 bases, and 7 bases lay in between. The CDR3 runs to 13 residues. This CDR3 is CASSIAGTDTQYF. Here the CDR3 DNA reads TGTGCCAGTAGTATCGCTGGTACAGATACGCAGTATTTT.

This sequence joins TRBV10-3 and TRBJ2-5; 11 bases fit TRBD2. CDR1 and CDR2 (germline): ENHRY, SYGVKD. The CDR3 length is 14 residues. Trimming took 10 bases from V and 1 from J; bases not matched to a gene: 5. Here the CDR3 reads CATRTSGSQETQYF. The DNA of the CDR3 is TGTGCCACCCGAACTAGCGGGAGCCAAGAGACCCAGTACTTC.

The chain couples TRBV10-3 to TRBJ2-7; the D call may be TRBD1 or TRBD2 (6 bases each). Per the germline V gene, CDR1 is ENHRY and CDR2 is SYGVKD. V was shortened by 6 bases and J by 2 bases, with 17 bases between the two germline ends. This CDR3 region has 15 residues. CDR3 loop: CAIRLEGGVPYEQYF. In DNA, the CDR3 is TGTGCCATCAGGTTGGAGGGGGGAGTCCCCTACGAGCAGTACTTC.

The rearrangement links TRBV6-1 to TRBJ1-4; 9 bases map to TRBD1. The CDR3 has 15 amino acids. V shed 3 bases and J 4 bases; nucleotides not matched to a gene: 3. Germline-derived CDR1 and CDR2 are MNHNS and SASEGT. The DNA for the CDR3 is TGTGCCAGCAGTGAGTGGACAGGGGATAATGAAAAACTGTTTTTT. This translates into CASSEWTGDNEKLFF.

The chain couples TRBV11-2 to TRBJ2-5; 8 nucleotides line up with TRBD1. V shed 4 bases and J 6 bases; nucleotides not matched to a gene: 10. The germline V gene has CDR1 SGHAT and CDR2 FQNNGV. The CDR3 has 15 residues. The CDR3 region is CASSSGTGGIKTQYF. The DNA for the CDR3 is TGTGCCAGCAGCTCTGGGACAGGAGGCATTAAGACCCAGTACTTC.

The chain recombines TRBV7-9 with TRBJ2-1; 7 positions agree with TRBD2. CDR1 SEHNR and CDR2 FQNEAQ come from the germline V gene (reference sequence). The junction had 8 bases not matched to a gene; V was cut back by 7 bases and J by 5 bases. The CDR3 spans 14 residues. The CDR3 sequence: CASISAGPHNEQFF. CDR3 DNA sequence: TGTGCCAGCATTTCAGCGGGACCTCACAATGAGCAGTTCTTC.

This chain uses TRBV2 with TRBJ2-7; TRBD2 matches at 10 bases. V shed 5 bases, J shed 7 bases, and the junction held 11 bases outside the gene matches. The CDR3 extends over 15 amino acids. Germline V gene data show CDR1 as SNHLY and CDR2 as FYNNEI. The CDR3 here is CASSTPSGGPDEQYF. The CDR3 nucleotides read TGTGCCAGCAGTACCCCTAGCGGGGGACCGGATGAGCAGTACTTC.

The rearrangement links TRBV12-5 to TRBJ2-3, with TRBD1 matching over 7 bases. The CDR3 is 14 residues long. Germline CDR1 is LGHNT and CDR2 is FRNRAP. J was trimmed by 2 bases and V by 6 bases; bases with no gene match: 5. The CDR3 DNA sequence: TGTGCTAGTGGGCTACAGGGGAACACAGATACGCAGTATTTT. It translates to CASGLQGNTDTQYF.

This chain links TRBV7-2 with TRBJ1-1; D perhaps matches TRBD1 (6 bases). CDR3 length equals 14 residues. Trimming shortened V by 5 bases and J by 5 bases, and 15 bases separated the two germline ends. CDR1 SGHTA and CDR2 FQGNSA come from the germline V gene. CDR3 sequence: CASSAPGGRTEAFF. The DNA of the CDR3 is TGTGCCAGCAGCGCGCCCGGGGGGCGAACTGAAGCTTTCTTT.

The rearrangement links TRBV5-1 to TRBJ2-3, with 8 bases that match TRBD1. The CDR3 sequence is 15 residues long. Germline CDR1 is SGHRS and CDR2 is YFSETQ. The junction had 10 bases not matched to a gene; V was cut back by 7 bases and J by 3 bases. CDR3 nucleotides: TGCGCCAGCGTGAGGCAGGGGGCAGGAACAGATACGCAGTATTTT. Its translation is CASVRQGAGTDTQYF.

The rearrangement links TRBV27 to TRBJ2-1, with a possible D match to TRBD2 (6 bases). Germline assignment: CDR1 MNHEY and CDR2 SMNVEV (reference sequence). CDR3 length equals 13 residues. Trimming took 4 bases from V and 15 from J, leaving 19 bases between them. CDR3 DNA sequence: TGTGCCAGCAGTTCCCCCGGGACTTCTTTGACGTTCTTC. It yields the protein CASSSPGTSLTFF.

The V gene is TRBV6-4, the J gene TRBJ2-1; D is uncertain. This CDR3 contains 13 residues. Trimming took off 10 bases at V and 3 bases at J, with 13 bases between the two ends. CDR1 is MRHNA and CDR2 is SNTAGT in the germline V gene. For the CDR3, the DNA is TGTGCCAATAAGGTGCTAGACTACAATGAGCAGTTCTTC. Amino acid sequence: CANKVLDYNEQFF.

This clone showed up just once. The CDR3 protein is CASSYGTNTEAFF. The CDR3 DNA is TGTGCCAGCAGTTACGGGACGAACACTGAAGCTTTCTTT. This chain joins TRBV6-6 and TRBJ1-1; possible D gene TRBD1, 5 bases. V gave up 2 bases and J gave up 1 base, with 5 bases separating them. Germline CDR1 reads MNHNY; CDR2 reads SVGAGI (reference sequence). This CDR3 is built from 13 residues.